A selection of T cell receptor beta chains follows, all from one sample in a study of cytomegalovirus exposure and HLA in healthy donors. Libraries were prepared by immunoSEQ multiplex PCR; TCRdb keeps only in-frame clonotypes and omits some of them. In the table there are under 250,000 clones, just under 90% of which are singletons. Sequencing was performed on PBMCs. The source of these receptors is a man aged 18 to 30 in good health and CMV-seronegative. CDR3s include the opening cysteine and the closing phenylalanine or tryptophan. Fields, in order: D gene, clone size, V gene, J gene, CDR3 length, CDR3 protein, CDR3 DNA. D genes are given only for firm matches. Expanded clones are given a class, and other clones once, few, many or no size at all.

d_call: TRBD1; clone_size: -; v_call: TRBV5-4; j_call: TRBJ1-2; cdr3_length: 16; cdr3_aa: CASSLANRGKNYGYTF; cdr3_nt: TGTGCCAGCAGCTTGGCAAACAGGGGCAAAAACTATGGCTACACCTTC
d_call: -; clone_size: -; v_call: TRBV12-5; j_call: TRBJ2-5; cdr3_length: 11; cdr3_aa: CASASRETQYF; cdr3_nt: TGTGCTAGCGCCTCTCGGGAGACCCAGTACTTC
d_call: -; clone_size: once; v_call: TRBV14; j_call: TRBJ1-6; cdr3_length: 14; cdr3_aa: CASSQESRGSPLHF; cdr3_nt: TGTGCCAGCAGCCAAGAGAGTCGGGGGTCACCCCTCCACTTT
d_call: -; clone_size: -; v_call: TRBV11-2; j_call: TRBJ2-7; cdr3_length: 15; cdr3_aa: CASSLEQGYSYEQYF; cdr3_nt: TGTGCCAGCAGCTTAGAACAGGGTTATTCCTACGAGCAGTACTTC
d_call: -; clone_size: -; v_call: TRBV27; j_call: TRBJ2-7; cdr3_length: 14; cdr3_aa: CASSPGTGYHEQYF; cdr3_nt: TGTGCCAGCAGCCCCGGAACAGGGTACCACGAGCAGTACTTC
d_call: -; clone_size: -; v_call: TRBV7-8; j_call: TRBJ2-2; cdr3_length: 15; cdr3_aa: CASSLGALNTGELFF; cdr3_nt: TGTGCCAGCAGCTTAGGGGCCCTGAACACCGGGGAGCTGTTTTTT
d_call: -; clone_size: -; v_call: TRBV28; j_call: TRBJ1-5; cdr3_length: 15; cdr3_aa: CASSLGGGGNQPQHF; cdr3_nt: TGTGCCAGCAGTCTCGGGGGAGGTGGCAATCAGCCCCAGCATTTT
d_call: -; clone_size: -; v_call: TRBV28; j_call: TRBJ1-2; cdr3_length: 15; cdr3_aa: CASSLIRGANYGYTF; cdr3_nt: TGTGCCAGCAGTTTAATCAGGGGAGCTAACTATGGCTACACCTTC
d_call: TRBD1; clone_size: -; v_call: TRBV28; j_call: TRBJ2-1; cdr3_length: 19; cdr3_aa: CASSQTLDSGTGGYNEQFF; cdr3_nt: TGTGCCAGCAGTCAAACTCTCGATTCCGGGACAGGGGGGTACAATGAGCAGTTCTTC
d_call: TRBD1; clone_size: -; v_call: TRBV19; j_call: TRBJ1-5; cdr3_length: 15; cdr3_aa: CASSIGAGGSQPQHF; cdr3_nt: TGTGCCAGTAGTATAGGCGCAGGGGGGAGTCAGCCCCAGCATTTT
d_call: -; clone_size: -; v_call: TRBV5-4; j_call: TRBJ1-1; cdr3_length: 14; cdr3_aa: CASSLRVGNTEAFF; cdr3_nt: TGTGCCAGCAGCTTAAGAGTTGGGAACACTGAAGCTTTCTTT
d_call: -; clone_size: -; v_call: TRBV19; j_call: TRBJ1-2; cdr3_length: 15; cdr3_aa: CASSIDSGGVYGYTF; cdr3_nt: TGTGCCAGTAGTATAGACAGCGGAGGAGTCTATGGCTACACCTTC
d_call: -; clone_size: -; v_call: TRBV7-3; j_call: TRBJ2-5; cdr3_length: 13; cdr3_aa: CASSLGHWETQYF; cdr3_nt: TGTGCCAGCAGCCTGGGGCATTGGGAGACCCAGTACTTC
d_call: -; clone_size: -; v_call: TRBV9; j_call: TRBJ1-1; cdr3_length: 13; cdr3_aa: CASSVGRTPEAFF; cdr3_nt: TGTGCCAGCAGCGTAGGGAGGACCCCTGAAGCTTTCTTT
d_call: -; clone_size: -; v_call: TRBV29-1; j_call: TRBJ2-7; cdr3_length: 13; cdr3_aa: CSVRSGSSYEQYF; cdr3_nt: TGCAGCGTTAGGTCAGGGTCCTCCTACGAGCAGTACTTC
d_call: TRBD1; clone_size: -; v_call: TRBV5-1; j_call: TRBJ2-7; cdr3_length: 13; cdr3_aa: CASSRTGQMEQYF; cdr3_nt: TGCGCCAGCAGCCGGACAGGGCAAATGGAGCAGTACTTC
d_call: TRBD1; clone_size: once; v_call: TRBV9; j_call: TRBJ2-7; cdr3_length: 15; cdr3_aa: CASSVGGTGVYEQYF; cdr3_nt: TGTGCCAGCAGCGTAGGCGGGACAGGGGTCTACGAGCAGTACTTC
d_call: TRBD1; clone_size: -; v_call: TRBV6-5; j_call: TRBJ2-7; cdr3_length: 15; cdr3_aa: CASSLAGTGTYEQYF; cdr3_nt: TGTGCCAGCAGTCTCGCCGGGACAGGGACCTACGAGCAGTACTTC
d_call: TRBD1; clone_size: -; v_call: TRBV18; j_call: TRBJ1-5; cdr3_length: 13; cdr3_aa: CASTTGGNQPQHF; cdr3_nt: TGTGCCAGCACGACAGGGGGCAATCAGCCCCAGCATTTT
d_call: TRBD2; clone_size: -; v_call: TRBV9; j_call: TRBJ2-5; cdr3_length: 14; cdr3_aa: CASSMREGLETQYF; cdr3_nt: TGTGCCAGCAGCATGCGGGAGGGACTAGAGACCCAGTACTTC
d_call: TRBD1; clone_size: -; v_call: TRBV5-4; j_call: TRBJ1-5; cdr3_length: 14; cdr3_aa: CASSSDRANQPQHF; cdr3_nt: TGTGCCAGCAGCTCCGACAGGGCTAATCAGCCCCAGCATTTT
d_call: -; clone_size: -; v_call: TRBV13; j_call: TRBJ1-6; cdr3_length: 16; cdr3_aa: CASSSTGSAVSGPLHF; cdr3_nt: TGTGCCAGCAGCTCGACCGGGTCGGCCGTTAGTGGGCCCCTCCACTTT
d_call: TRBD2; clone_size: once; v_call: TRBV6-1; j_call: TRBJ2-1; cdr3_length: 15; cdr3_aa: CASSGESGVYNEQFF; cdr3_nt: TGTGCCAGCAGTGGAGAGAGCGGGGTATACAATGAGCAGTTCTTC
d_call: -; clone_size: -; v_call: TRBV19; j_call: TRBJ1-6; cdr3_length: 14; cdr3_aa: CASRGRSYNSPLHF; cdr3_nt: TGTGCCAGTAGGGGCCGCTCCTATAATTCACCCCTCCACTTT
d_call: -; clone_size: -; v_call: TRBV19; j_call: TRBJ1-2; cdr3_length: 11; cdr3_aa: CASDNLYGYTF; cdr3_nt: TGTGCCAGCGACAACCTCTATGGCTACACCTTC
d_call: TRBD1; clone_size: -; v_call: TRBV11-2; j_call: TRBJ2-5; cdr3_length: 15; cdr3_aa: CASSSLDRDQETQYF; cdr3_nt: TGTGCCAGCAGCTCCCTTGACAGGGACCAAGAGACCCAGTACTTC
d_call: TRBD1; clone_size: -; v_call: TRBV6-1; j_call: TRBJ2-7; cdr3_length: 13; cdr3_aa: CASVTGQGYEQYF; cdr3_nt: TGTGCCAGCGTTACTGGACAGGGCTACGAGCAGTACTTC
d_call: TRBD1; clone_size: -; v_call: TRBV28; j_call: TRBJ1-6; cdr3_length: 14; cdr3_aa: CASSQGAVNSPLHF; cdr3_nt: TGTGCCAGCAGCCAGGGGGCGGTTAATTCACCCCTCCACTTT
d_call: TRBD2; clone_size: once; v_call: TRBV27; j_call: TRBJ2-5; cdr3_length: 15; cdr3_aa: CASSLRRGGVETQYF; cdr3_nt: TGTGCCAGCAGTTTACGGCGGGGGGGCGTAGAGACCCAGTACTTC
d_call: -; clone_size: -; v_call: TRBV6-6; j_call: TRBJ1-1; cdr3_length: 13; cdr3_aa: CASTTLGNTEAFF; cdr3_nt: TGTGCCAGCACAACGCTAGGGAACACTGAAGCTTTCTTT
d_call: -; clone_size: -; v_call: TRBV4-1; j_call: TRBJ2-1; cdr3_length: 15; cdr3_aa: CASSQAPVMPTEQFF; cdr3_nt: TGCGCCAGCAGCCAGGCCCCAGTAATGCCAACTGAGCAGTTCTTC
d_call: -; clone_size: -; v_call: TRBV7-9; j_call: TRBJ1-3; cdr3_length: 14; cdr3_aa: CASSHGQAGNTIYF; cdr3_nt: TGTGCCAGCAGCCATGGACAAGCTGGAAACACCATATATTTT
d_call: TRBD1; clone_size: -; v_call: TRBV10-3; j_call: TRBJ2-7; cdr3_length: 14; cdr3_aa: CAIRRQGNSYEQYF; cdr3_nt: TGTGCCATCAGGAGACAGGGCAACTCCTACGAGCAGTACTTC
d_call: TRBD1; clone_size: -; v_call: TRBV28; j_call: TRBJ1-6; cdr3_length: 12; cdr3_aa: CAIGDSQSPLHF; cdr3_nt: TGTGCCATCGGGGACAGTCAATCACCCCTCCACTTT
d_call: -; clone_size: -; v_call: TRBV30; j_call: TRBJ2-5; cdr3_length: 11; cdr3_aa: CAWGLGETQYF; cdr3_nt: TGTGCCTGGGGCCTAGGAGAGACCCAGTACTTC
d_call: -; clone_size: -; v_call: TRBV7-3; j_call: TRBJ2-1; cdr3_length: 13; cdr3_aa: CASSLTPAAPLFF; cdr3_nt: TGTGCCAGCAGCTTAACCCCGGCGGCACCTCTCTTCTTC
d_call: TRBD2; clone_size: -; v_call: TRBV7-3; j_call: TRBJ2-3; cdr3_length: 17; cdr3_aa: CASSLSIGGRAPDTQYF; cdr3_nt: TGTGCCAGCAGCTTAAGCATTGGCGGGAGGGCCCCCGATACGCAGTATTTT
d_call: -; clone_size: -; v_call: TRBV7-8; j_call: TRBJ2-2; cdr3_length: 14; cdr3_aa: CASRLQANTGELFF; cdr3_nt: TGTGCCAGCAGGTTACAGGCAAACACCGGGGAGCTGTTTTTT
d_call: -; clone_size: -; v_call: TRBV7-3; j_call: TRBJ2-3; cdr3_length: 16; cdr3_aa: CASSPRHKEGGDTQYF; cdr3_nt: TGTGCCAGCAGCCCGAGACATAAAGAAGGGGGAGATACGCAGTATTTT
d_call: -; clone_size: -; v_call: TRBV6-1; j_call: TRBJ2-7; cdr3_length: 12; cdr3_aa: CASESGLYEQYF; cdr3_nt: TGTGCCAGCGAAAGCGGACTGTACGAGCAGTACTTC
d_call: -; clone_size: -; v_call: TRBV5-1; j_call: TRBJ2-5; cdr3_length: 16; cdr3_aa: CASSDGGYSVEETQYF; cdr3_nt: TGCGCCAGCAGCGATGGGGGCTATAGCGTAGAAGAGACCCAGTACTTC
d_call: TRBD1; clone_size: -; v_call: TRBV5-6; j_call: TRBJ2-7; cdr3_length: 13; cdr3_aa: CASSLSGGRVQYF; cdr3_nt: TGTGCCAGCAGCCTGTCAGGGGGAAGAGTGCAGTACTTC
d_call: TRBD1; clone_size: -; v_call: TRBV5-1; j_call: TRBJ2-1; cdr3_length: 14; cdr3_aa: CASSLAGQGLGQFF; cdr3_nt: TGCGCCAGCAGCTTGGCGGGACAGGGGTTAGGGCAGTTCTTC
d_call: -; clone_size: once; v_call: TRBV30; j_call: TRBJ2-2; cdr3_length: 13; cdr3_aa: CAWSPQNTGELFF; cdr3_nt: TGTGCCTGGAGCCCCCAGAACACCGGGGAGCTGTTTTTT
d_call: -; clone_size: -; v_call: TRBV4-1; j_call: TRBJ1-1; cdr3_length: 16; cdr3_aa: CASSQDTRGMNTEAFF; cdr3_nt: TGCGCCAGCAGCCAAGATACGAGAGGGATGAACACTGAAGCTTTCTTT
d_call: TRBD1; clone_size: -; v_call: TRBV6-5; j_call: TRBJ1-2; cdr3_length: 14; cdr3_aa: CASSSGTGLYGYTF; cdr3_nt: TGTGCCAGCAGTTCCGGGACAGGGCTCTATGGCTACACCTTC